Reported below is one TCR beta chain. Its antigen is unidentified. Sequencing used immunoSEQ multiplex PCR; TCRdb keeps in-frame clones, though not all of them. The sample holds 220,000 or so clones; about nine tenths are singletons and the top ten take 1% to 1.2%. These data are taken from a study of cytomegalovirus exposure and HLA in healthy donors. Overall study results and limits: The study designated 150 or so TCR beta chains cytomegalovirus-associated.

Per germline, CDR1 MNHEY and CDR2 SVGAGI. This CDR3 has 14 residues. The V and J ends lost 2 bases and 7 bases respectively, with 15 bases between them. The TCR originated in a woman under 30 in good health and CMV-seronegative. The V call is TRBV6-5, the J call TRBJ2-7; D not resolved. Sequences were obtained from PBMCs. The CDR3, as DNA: TGTGCCAGCAGTTACAGACTGTCGGAACGGGAGCAGTACTTC. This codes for CASSYRLSEREQYF.